This T cell receptor beta chain is drawn from a study of long-term antiretroviral therapy in people with HIV. Sequencing relied on immunoSEQ assay v3.0, run at survey level. Sequencing was performed with immunoSEQ multiplex PCR; in TCRdb, only in-frame clones are kept and a portion is missing. There are 15,000 to 20,000 clones in the sample; just under 80% occur only once, and 7.8% lies in the top ten. Germline V gene sequence: CDR1 MNHNY, CDR2 SVGAGI (reference sequence). There are 15 residues in the CDR3. V was clipped by 1 base and J by 7 bases, with 17 bases between them. About this clone itself: Its cognate antigen is unknown.

Broader study findings: Samples were collected from the mid-2000s to the late 2010s under possibly less effective ART regimens.

Treatment for all HIV-infected participants took place in the United States. The source is a woman in her forties with HIV. The rearrangement joins TRBV6-6 to TRBJ2-7; tentatively, D is TRBD1 (6 bases). The sequences come from unsorted PBMCs, collected at the start of antiretroviral therapy, before treatment. CDR3 coding DNA: TGTGCCAGCAGTTACTTACAGGGACCGCTGGGGGAGCAGTACTTC. Protein product: CASSYLQGPLGEQYF.